The sample holds a few counts of the clone carrying this T cell receptor (beta chain). Researchers amplified the TCR beta CDR3 regions from RNA transcripts. A set of HTBI primers served as the primers for a first-round RT-PCR of the TCR CDR3. One entry per CDR3 protein, called by TCRdb with MiXCR from the multiplex PCR reads. The table records 500,000 to 800,000 distinct CDR3 sequences, around 15% of them present only once. Thyroid ultrasound, orbital computed tomography, clinical symptoms, and serum thyroxine and TRAb underpinned diagnoses. The data are from a study of T cells in Graves' hyperthyroidism and ophthalmopathy. On the study more broadly: Peripheral blood collection took place at initial diagnosis, before any treatment.

Germline CDR1 is LGHNA and CDR2 is YNFKEQ. V shed 0 bases, J shed 3 bases, and the junction held 5 bases outside the gene matches. This CDR3 comprises 17 residues. The source is a woman between 45 and 60 years old with Graves' ophthalmopathy. The sequenced material came from blood. The rearrangement joins TRBV4-2 to TRBJ2-3, with 11 bases that match TRBD2. CDR3 nucleotides: TGTGCCAGCAGCCAAGAAATGCTAGCGGGAGGAACAGATACGCAGTATTTT. Translating it yields CASSQEMLAGGTDTQYF.